This TCR beta chain emerged from a study of T cells after yellow fever vaccination. The study's findings and limits: Abundant clonotypes from the bulk population could get into FACS-sorted repertoires as contaminants.

J was trimmed by 3 bases and V by 0 bases; bases with no gene match: 6. CDR3 length equals 16 residues. Germline CDR1 is MNHEY and CDR2 is SVGAGI. With regard to this clonotype: The antigen remains unidentified.

Making TCR cDNA involved 5'RACE template switching, which added UMIs and a universal primer site. Using its own MiXCR run on the 5' RACE reads, TCRdb lists one record per CDR3 protein. The sample has some 340,000 distinct CDR3 sequences; about 4% are singletons. The V gene is TRBV6-5, the J gene TRBJ2-7, with 9 bases that match TRBD1. This receptor was taken from a man in his late teens or twenties who received the YFV17D yellow fever vaccine. The starting material was PBMCs, obtained 5 days after the yellow fever booster vaccination. The CDR3 reads CASSYSRTGANYEQYF. The CDR3 coding sequence is TGTGCCAGCAGTTACTCCCGGACAGGGGCTAACTACGAGCAGTACTTC.